Reported below is one T cell receptor (beta chain). This record comes from a study of blood T cell repertoires in COVID-19. Study information: Acute and convalescent COVID-19 specimens originated in the United States, Italy and Spain. Sources were T cells, B-cell-depleted T cells, or PBMCs; the material itself was cDNA or gDNA.

The germline V gene has CDR1 MGHDK and CDR2 SYGVNS. CDR3 length equals 13 residues. Deletions cut 8 bases from V and 0 bases from J, with 8 bases between. TCRdb keeps only in-frame clones here, not all; method: immunoSEQ multiplex PCR. The sample lists about 180,000 clones, 90% to 95% seen once, with 0.53% in the top ten. The sequence came from a man aged 50-59 years with acute or convalescent COVID-19. The sample taken for sequencing was peripheral blood. J is TRBJ1-3 and V is TRBV25-1; D remains unclear. CDR3 amino acids: CASVASSGNTIYF. The CDR3 region has the DNA TGTGCCAGCGTCGCCAGCTCTGGAAACACCATATATTTT.